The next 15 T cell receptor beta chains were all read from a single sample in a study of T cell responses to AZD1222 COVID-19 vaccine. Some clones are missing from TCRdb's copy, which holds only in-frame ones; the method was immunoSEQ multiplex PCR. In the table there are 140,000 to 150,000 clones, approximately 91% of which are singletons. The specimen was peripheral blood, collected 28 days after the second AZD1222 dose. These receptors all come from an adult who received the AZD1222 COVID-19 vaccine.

The CDR3 region has the DNA TGTGCCAGCAGCGGACTCACGGGGGGCAATCAGCCCCAGCATTTT. Encoded protein: CASSGLTGGNQPQHF. The V and J genes are TRBV5-5 and TRBJ1-5; maybe TRBD1 (5 bases). Germline CDR1 reads SGHKS; CDR2 reads YYEKEE (reference sequence). The CDR3 is 15 residues long. The germline V and J ends were trimmed by 4 bases and 2 bases, with 13 bases remaining between them.

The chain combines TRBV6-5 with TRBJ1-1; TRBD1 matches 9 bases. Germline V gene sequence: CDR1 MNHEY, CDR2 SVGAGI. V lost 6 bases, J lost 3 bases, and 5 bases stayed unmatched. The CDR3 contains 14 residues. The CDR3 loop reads CASSPGQGYTEAFF. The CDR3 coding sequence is TGTGCCAGCAGCCCGGGACAGGGATACACTGAAGCTTTCTTT.

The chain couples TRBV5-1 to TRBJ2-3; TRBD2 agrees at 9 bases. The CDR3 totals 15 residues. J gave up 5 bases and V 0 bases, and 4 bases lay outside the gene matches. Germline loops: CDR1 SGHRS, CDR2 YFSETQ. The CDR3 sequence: CASSLGSSGIDTQYF. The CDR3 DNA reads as TGCGCCAGCAGCTTGGGGTCTAGCGGGATAGATACGCAGTATTTT.

DNA for the CDR3: TGTGCCAGCAGCCGCGGCTGGCCGAACACCGGGGAGCTGTTTTTT. It translates to CASSRGWPNTGELFF. The chain carries TRBV14 and TRBJ2-2; D unclear. The germline V gene encodes CDR1 SGHDN and CDR2 FVKESK. V lost 4 bases and J lost 0, with 9 bases in between. This CDR3 is built from 15 residues.

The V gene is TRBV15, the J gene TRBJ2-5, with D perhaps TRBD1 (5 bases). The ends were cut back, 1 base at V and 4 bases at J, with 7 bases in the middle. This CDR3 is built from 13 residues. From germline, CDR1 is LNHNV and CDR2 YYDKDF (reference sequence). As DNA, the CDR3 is TGTGCCACCAGCAGAGGACAGCCAGAGACCCAGTACTTC. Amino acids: CATSRGQPETQYF.

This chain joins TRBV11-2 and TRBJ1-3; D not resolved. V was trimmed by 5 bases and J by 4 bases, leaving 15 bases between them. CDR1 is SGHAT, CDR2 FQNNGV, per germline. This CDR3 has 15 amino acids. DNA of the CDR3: TGTGCCAGCAGCCCTCCTGGCCAGTTCGGAAACACCATATATTTT. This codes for CASSPPGQFGNTIYF.

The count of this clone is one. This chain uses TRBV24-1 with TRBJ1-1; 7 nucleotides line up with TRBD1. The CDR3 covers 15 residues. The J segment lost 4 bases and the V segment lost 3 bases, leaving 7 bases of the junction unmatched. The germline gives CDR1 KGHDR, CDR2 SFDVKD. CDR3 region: CATSDQGQCGTEAFF. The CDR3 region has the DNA TGTGCCACCAGTGATCAGGGACAGTGTGGCACTGAAGCTTTCTTT.

CDR3 coding DNA: TGTGCCAGCAGCCACAGCTGGGGGGCCGGGAATTCCTACAATGAGCAGTTCTTC. This encodes CASSHSWGAGNSYNEQFF. The chain is built from TRBV3-1 (or the pseudogene TRBV3-2) and TRBJ2-1; D possibly uses TRBD1 or TRBD2 (6 bases each). There are 18 residues in the CDR3. The germline V gene has CDR1 LGHDT and CDR2 YNNKEL (reference sequence). V was pared by 3 bases and J by 1 base, with 19 bases between.

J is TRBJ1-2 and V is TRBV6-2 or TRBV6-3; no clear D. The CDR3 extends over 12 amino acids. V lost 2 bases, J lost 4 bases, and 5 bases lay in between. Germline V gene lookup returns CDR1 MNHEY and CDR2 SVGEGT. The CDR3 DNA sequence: TGTGCCAGCAGTTACGGATCCTATGGCTACACCTTC. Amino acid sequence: CASSYGSYGYTF.

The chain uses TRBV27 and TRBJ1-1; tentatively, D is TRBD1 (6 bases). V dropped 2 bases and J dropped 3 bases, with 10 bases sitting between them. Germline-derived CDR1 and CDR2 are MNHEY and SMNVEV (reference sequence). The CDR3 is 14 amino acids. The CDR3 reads CASSLQGTYTEAFF. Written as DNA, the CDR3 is TGTGCCAGCAGTTTACAGGGGACTTACACTGAAGCTTTCTTT.

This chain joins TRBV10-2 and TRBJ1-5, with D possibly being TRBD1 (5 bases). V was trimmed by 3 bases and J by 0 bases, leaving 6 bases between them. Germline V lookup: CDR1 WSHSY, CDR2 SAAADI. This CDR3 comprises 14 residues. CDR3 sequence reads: CASSEGVSNQPQHF. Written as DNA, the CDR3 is TGCGCCAGCAGTGAAGGGGTTAGCAATCAGCCCCAGCATTTT.

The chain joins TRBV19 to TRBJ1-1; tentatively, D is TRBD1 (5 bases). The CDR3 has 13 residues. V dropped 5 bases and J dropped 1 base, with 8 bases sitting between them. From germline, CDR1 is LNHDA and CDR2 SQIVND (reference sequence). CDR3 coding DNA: TGTGCCAGTAGTTACGGGGGGAACACTGAAGCTTTCTTT. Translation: CASSYGGNTEAFF.

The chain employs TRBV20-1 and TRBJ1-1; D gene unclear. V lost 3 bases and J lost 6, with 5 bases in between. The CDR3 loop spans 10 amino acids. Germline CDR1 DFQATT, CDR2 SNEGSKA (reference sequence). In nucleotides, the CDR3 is TGCAGTGCTAGGGGCGCTGAAGCTTTCTTT. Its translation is CSARGAEAFF.

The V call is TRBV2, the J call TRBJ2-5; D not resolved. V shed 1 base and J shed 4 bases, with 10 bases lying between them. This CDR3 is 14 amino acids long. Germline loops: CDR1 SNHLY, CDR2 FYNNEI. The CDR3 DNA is TGTGCCAGCAGTGAAGGGGTTCCATCAGAGACCCAGTACTTC. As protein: CASSEGVPSETQYF. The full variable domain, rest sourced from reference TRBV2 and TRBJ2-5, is EPEVTQTPSHQVTQMGQEVILRCVPISNHLYFYWYRQILGQKVEFLVSFYNNEISEKSEIFDDQFSVERPDGSNFTLKIRSTKLEDSAMYFCASSEGVPSETQYFGPGTRLLVL.

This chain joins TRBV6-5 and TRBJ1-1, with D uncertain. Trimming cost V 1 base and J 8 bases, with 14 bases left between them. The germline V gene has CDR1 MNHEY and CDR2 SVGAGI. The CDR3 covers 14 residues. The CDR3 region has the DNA TGTGCCAGCAGTTACTTCCGGGAGGTGGGGGAAGCTTTCTTT. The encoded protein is CASSYFREVGEAFF.